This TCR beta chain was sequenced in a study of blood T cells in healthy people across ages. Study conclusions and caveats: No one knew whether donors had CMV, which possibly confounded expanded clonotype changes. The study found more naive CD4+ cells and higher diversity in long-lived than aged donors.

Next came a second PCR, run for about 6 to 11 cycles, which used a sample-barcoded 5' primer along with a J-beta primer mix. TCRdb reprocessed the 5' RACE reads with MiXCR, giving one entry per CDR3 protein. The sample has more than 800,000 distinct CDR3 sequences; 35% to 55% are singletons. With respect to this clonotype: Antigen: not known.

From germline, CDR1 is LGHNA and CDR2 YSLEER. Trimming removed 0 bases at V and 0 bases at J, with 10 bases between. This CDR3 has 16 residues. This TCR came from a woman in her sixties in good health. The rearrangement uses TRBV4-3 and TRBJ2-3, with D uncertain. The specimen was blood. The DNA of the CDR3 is TGCGCCAGCAGCCAAGATAGTCGGCACAGCACAGATACGCAGTATTTT. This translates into CASSQDSRHSTDTQYF.